Below, 21 T cell receptor beta chains from the same sample are listed, as sequenced in a study of blood T cell repertoires in COVID-19 (dated by TCRdb to about 2020). The protocol used for the library was the immunoSEQ multiplex PCR assay. TCRdb re-hosts the immuneACCESS table, in-frame sequences only. Its copies lack some clones; in the studies checked, an unresolved V gene accounts for under half of them, and the cause for the rest is not known. Here the sample has 200,000 or so clones; 60% to 85% occur a single time. The top ten clones comprise roughly 6% of the sample. The sequencing sample was made of peripheral blood. These receptors were taken from a woman in her sixties or seventies with acute or convalescent COVID-19.

The chain employs TRBV18 and TRBJ1-5; TRBD1 agrees at 7 bases. The V gene's germline CDR1 is KGHSH and CDR2 LQKENI. With 6 bases clipped from V and 5 bases from J, the junction kept 7 bases outside the gene matches. The CDR3 has 14 amino acids. The CDR3 sequence: CASSPTGPDQPQHF. CDR3 DNA: TGTGCCAGCTCGCCGACAGGGCCCGATCAGCCCCAGCATTTT.

The rearrangement uses TRBV30 and TRBJ1-1; possible D gene TRBD1, 5 bases. Deletions cut 3 bases from V and 6 bases from J, with 17 bases between. Germline V gene lookup returns CDR1 GTSNPN and CDR2 SVGIG (reference sequence). CDR3 length equals 14 residues. In DNA form, the CDR3 reads TGTGCCTGGAGCCCCCCGGTGGGGCGCGCTGAAGCTTTCTTT. This gives the protein CAWSPPVGRAEAFF.

The V call is TRBV3-1 (or the pseudogene TRBV3-2), the J call TRBJ2-5; 14 bases align to TRBD2. The CDR3 has 18 amino acids. The germline V gene encodes CDR1 LGHDT and CDR2 YNNKEL (reference sequence). With 4 bases clipped from V and 4 bases from J, the junction kept 11 bases outside the gene matches. The CDR3 nucleotides read TGTGCCAGCAGCCCAGCGGCGGGACTAGCGGGAGTCAGAGAGACCCAGTACTTC. Protein: CASSPAAGLAGVRETQYF.

This chain connects TRBV30 to TRBJ2-6; D remains ambiguous. Germline CDR1 is GTSNPN and CDR2 is SVGIG (reference sequence). This CDR3 contains 15 residues. V was pared by 0 bases and J by 0 bases, with 6 bases between. The CDR3 spells CAWSVLPSGANVLTF. The CDR3, as DNA: TGTGCCTGGAGTGTACTTCCCTCTGGGGCCAACGTCCTGACTTTC.

This clone was found once. The chain has TRBV2 and TRBJ2-7; 7 bases agree with TRBD2. Per the germline V gene, CDR1 is SNHLY and CDR2 is FYNNEI. The length of the CDR3 is 13 residues. Germline trimming cut 3 bases from V and 5 bases from J; bases unmatched to any gene: 4. CDR3 DNA sequence: TGTGCCAGCAGTGATGGGGCGGGAGACGAGCAGTACTTC. Translating gives CASSDGAGDEQYF.

V gene TRBV10-1 combines with J gene TRBJ2-3, with D uncertain. Germline CDR1 reads WNHNN; CDR2 reads SYGVQD (reference sequence). This CDR3 is built from 15 residues. Trimming took 0 bases from V and 1 from J, leaving 8 bases between them. CDR3 sequence (DNA): TGCGCCAGCAGTGAGTCAAAAACGGGCACAGATACGCAGTATTTT. Residues: CASSESKTGTDTQYF.

The V gene is TRBV5-1, the J gene TRBJ2-7; the D gene is possibly TRBD1 (5 bases). Trimming removed 0 bases from V and 3 bases from J, with 10 bases in between. The CDR3 extends over 14 amino acids. Germline CDR1 SGHRS, CDR2 YFSETQ. Written as DNA, the CDR3 is TGCGCCAGCAGCTTGGAGCAGGGCCTCTACGAGCAGTACTTC. Protein: CASSLEQGLYEQYF.

The chain has TRBV28 and TRBJ1-4; 9 bases agree with TRBD1. Germline V gene sequence: CDR1 MDHEN, CDR2 SYDVKM. CDR3 size: 18 residues. Trimming cost V 5 bases and J 7 bases; bases outside gene matches: 17. CDR3 in DNA: TGTGCCAGCAGTCTCTACCTTCCGGGACAGGGCCAAGGTGAAAAACTGTTTTTT. Protein: CASSLYLPGQGQGEKLFF. The variable domain in full, completed from reference TRBV28 and TRBJ1-4, reads DVKVTQSSRYLVKRTGEKVFLECVQDMDHENMFWYRQDPGLGLRLIYFSYDVKMKEKGDIPEGYSVSREKKERFSLILESASTNQTSMYLCASSLYLPGQGQGEKLFFGSGTQLSVL.

The chain links TRBV2 to TRBJ2-3, with unresolved D. CDR3 length: 14 residues. Trimming removed 1 base from V and 4 bases from J, with 9 bases in between. The germline V gene encodes CDR1 SNHLY and CDR2 FYNNEI. Here the CDR3 DNA reads TGTGCCAGCAGTGAAGAAAGACTCCCAGATACGCAGTATTTT. Translation gives CASSEERLPDTQYF. Looking up the rest from reference TRBV2 and TRBJ2-3 gives the full variable domain: EPEVTQTPSHQVTQMGQEVILRCVPISNHLYFYWYRQILGQKVEFLVSFYNNEISEKSEIFDDQFSVERPDGSNFTLKIRSTKLEDSAMYFCASSEERLPDTQYFGPGTRLTVL.

CDR3 sequence reads: CATSGTSGATDTQYF. DNA of the CDR3: TGTGCCACCAGTGGGACTAGCGGGGCTACAGATACGCAGTATTTT. This chain links TRBV24-1 with TRBJ2-3, with 12 bases lining up with TRBD2. Germline CDR1 is KGHDR and CDR2 is SFDVKD. This CDR3 spans 15 amino acids. V dropped 5 bases and J dropped 3; count of bases not matched to a gene: 2.

The chain links TRBV5-1 to TRBJ1-4; 9 bases match TRBD1. Germline CDR1 reads SGHRS; CDR2 reads YFSETQ. Trimming cost V 4 bases and J 3 bases; bases outside gene matches: 7. The CDR3 loop spans 16 amino acids. The CDR3 loop reads CASSITGGGSNEKLFF. The DNA for the CDR3 is TGCGCCAGCAGCATTACAGGGGGCGGGTCTAATGAAAAACTGTTTTTT.

This clone was counted a single time. The genes are TRBV11-2 and TRBJ2-7; the match to TRBD2 covers 12 bases. V gave up 5 bases and J gave up 7 bases; unmatched junction bases: 6. The CDR3 totals 14 residues. The germline gives CDR1 SGHAT, CDR2 FQNNGV. CDR3 DNA sequence: TGTGCCAGCAGCCTCGGACTAGCGGGACGGGAGCAGTACTTC. Translation gives CASSLGLAGREQYF. The whole variable domain, filled in from reference TRBV11-2 and TRBJ2-7, reads EAGVAQSPRYKIIEKRQSVAFWCNPISGHATLYWYQQILGQGPKLLIQFQNNGVVDDSQLPKDRFSAERLKGVDSTLKIQPAKLEDSAVYLCASSLGLAGREQYFGPGTRLTVT.

Regarding this clone: This same CDR3 is encoded by further DNA sequences in the sample. The chain recombines TRBV5-5 with TRBJ1-1; maybe TRBD1 (5 bases). The length of the CDR3 is 13 residues. V was trimmed by 4 bases and J by 1 base, leaving 8 bases between them. The germline V gene encodes CDR1 SGHKS and CDR2 YYEKEE (reference sequence). CDR3 in DNA: TGTGCCAGCAGCGTAGGACAGAACACTGAAGCTTTCTTT. It encodes CASSVGQNTEAFF. Supplemented by reference TRBV5-5 and TRBJ1-1, the full variable domain reads DAGVTQSPTHLIKTRGQQVTLRCSPISGHKSVSWYQQVLGQGPQFIFQYYEKEERGRGNFPDRFSARQFPNYSSELNVNALLLGDSALYLCASSVGQNTEAFFGQGTRLTVV.

This sequence joins TRBV28 and TRBJ2-4; 11 bases are a match to TRBD2. J was trimmed by 0 bases and V by 3 bases; bases with no gene match: 4. This CDR3 has 17 amino acids. The germline V gene encodes CDR1 MDHEN and CDR2 SYDVKM. The CDR3 loop is CASSFATSGVAKNIQYF. The CDR3 nucleotides are TGTGCCAGCAGTTTCGCGACTAGCGGGGTAGCCAAAAACATTCAGTACTTC.

The gene calls are TRBV15 and TRBJ2-1; 10 bases are shared with TRBD1. V was clipped by 3 bases and J by 8 bases; unmatched bases: 10. The germline V gene has CDR1 LNHNV and CDR2 YYDKDF (reference sequence). This CDR3 region has 16 residues. CDR3 in amino acids: CATSSPDRGSGDEQFF. CDR3 sequence (DNA): TGTGCCACCAGCAGCCCGGACAGGGGGTCAGGGGATGAGCAGTTCTTC.

V usage is TRBV28 and J usage is TRBJ2-5; maybe TRBD2 (6 bases). The V and J ends lost 6 bases and 5 bases respectively, with 16 bases between them. Germline CDR1 and CDR2: MDHEN and SYDVKM. This CDR3 spans 14 amino acids. The CDR3 DNA sequence: TGTGCCAGCAGCAAAGCGGGCACCGTGGAGACCCAGTACTTC. It is translated as CASSKAGTVETQYF.

This chain links TRBV5-5 with TRBJ2-7, with D possibly matching TRBD1 (6 bases). This CDR3 has 15 amino acids. V lost 0 bases to trimming and J lost 3 bases, with 13 bases between them. CDR1 and CDR2 (germline): SGHKS, YYEKEE (reference sequence). The CDR3 is CASSLAEGGGYEQYF. CDR3 sequence (DNA): TGTGCCAGCAGCTTGGCCGAAGGGGGTGGCTACGAGCAGTACTTC.

This rearrangement joins TRBV29-1 to TRBJ1-2; D remains unclear. The CDR3 has 11 amino acids. Germline V CDR1 and CDR2: SQVTM, ANQGSEA. The V and J ends lost 4 bases and 8 bases respectively, with 11 bases between them. CDR3 coding DNA: TGCAGCGTTGGAGCGGGGAGCGGCTACACCTTC. This encodes CSVGAGSGYTF.

This clone came up a few times. This chain joins TRBV1 and TRBJ1-5; TRBD1 was called by the table and not checked on the DNA. TRBV1 is flagged as a pseudogene. CDR3 length: 19 amino acids. CDR3 DNA sequence: TGCACCAGCAGCTTCCGGCTAGATAGACAGTCCAAAAGCAATCAGCCCCAGCATTTT. It yields the protein CTSSFRLDRQSKSNQPQHF.

This chain connects TRBV6-1 to TRBJ2-6, with a tentative D call TRBD1 (5 bases). Trimming removed 2 bases from V and 0 bases from J, with 5 bases in between. The germline V gene has CDR1 MNHNS and CDR2 SASEGT. The CDR3 consists of 15 residues. The CDR3 coding sequence is TGTGCCAGCAGTGAACAGGGCTCTGGGGCCAACGTCCTGACTTTC. Translating it yields CASSEQGSGANVLTF.

This clone was counted between two and nine times. The chain links TRBV27 to TRBJ2-3, with D possibly matching TRBD1 (6 bases). The germline V gene encodes CDR1 MNHEY and CDR2 SMNVEV (reference sequence). The CDR3 contains 14 residues. V dropped 6 bases and J dropped 0 bases, with 10 bases sitting between them. CDR3: CASRLTGSTDTQYF. CDR3 bases: TGTGCCAGCAGACTAACAGGGAGCACAGATACGCAGTATTTT.